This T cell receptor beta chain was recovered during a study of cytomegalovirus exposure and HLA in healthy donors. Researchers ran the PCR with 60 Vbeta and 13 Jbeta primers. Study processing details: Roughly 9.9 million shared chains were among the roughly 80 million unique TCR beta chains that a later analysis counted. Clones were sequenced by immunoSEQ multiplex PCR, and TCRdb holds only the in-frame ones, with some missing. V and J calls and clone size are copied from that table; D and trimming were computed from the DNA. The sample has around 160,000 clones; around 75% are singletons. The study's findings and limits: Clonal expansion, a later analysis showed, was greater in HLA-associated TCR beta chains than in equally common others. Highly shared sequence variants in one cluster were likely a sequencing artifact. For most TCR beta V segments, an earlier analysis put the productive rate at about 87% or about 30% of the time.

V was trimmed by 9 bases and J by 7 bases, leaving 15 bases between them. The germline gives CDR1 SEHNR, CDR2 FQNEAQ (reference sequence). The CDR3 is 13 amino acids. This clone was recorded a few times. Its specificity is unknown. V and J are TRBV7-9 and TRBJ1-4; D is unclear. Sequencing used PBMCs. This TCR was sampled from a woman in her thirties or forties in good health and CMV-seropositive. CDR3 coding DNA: TGTGCCAGTGGGCCCCTGGGAGGTGAAAAACTGTTTTTT. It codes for CASGPLGGEKLFF.